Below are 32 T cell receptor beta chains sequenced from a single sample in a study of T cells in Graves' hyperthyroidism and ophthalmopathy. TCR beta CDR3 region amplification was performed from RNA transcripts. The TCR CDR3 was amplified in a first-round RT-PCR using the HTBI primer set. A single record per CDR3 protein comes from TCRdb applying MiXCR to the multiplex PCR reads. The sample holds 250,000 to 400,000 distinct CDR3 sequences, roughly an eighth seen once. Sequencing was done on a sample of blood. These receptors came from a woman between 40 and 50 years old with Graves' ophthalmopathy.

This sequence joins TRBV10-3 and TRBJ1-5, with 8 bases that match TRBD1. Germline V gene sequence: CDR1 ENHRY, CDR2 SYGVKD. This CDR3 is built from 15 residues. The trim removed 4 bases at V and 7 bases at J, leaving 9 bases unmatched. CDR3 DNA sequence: TGTGCCATCAGTGGGGGAGGACAGGGAGTCCAGCCCCAGCATTTT. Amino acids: CAISGGGQGVQPQHF.

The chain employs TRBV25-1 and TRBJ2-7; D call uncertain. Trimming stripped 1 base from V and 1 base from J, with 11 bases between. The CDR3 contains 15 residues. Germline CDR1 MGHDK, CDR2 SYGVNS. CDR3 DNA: TGTGCCAGCAGTGAATCCCCGGGCCCTTCCTACGAGCAGTACTTC. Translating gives CASSESPGPSYEQYF.

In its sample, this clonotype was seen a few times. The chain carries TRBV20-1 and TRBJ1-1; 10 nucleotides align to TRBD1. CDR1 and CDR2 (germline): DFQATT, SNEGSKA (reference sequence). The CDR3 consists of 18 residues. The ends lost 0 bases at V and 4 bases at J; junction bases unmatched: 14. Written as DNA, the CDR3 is TGCAGTGCTAGAGATCATCGACAGGGGGCTTTCACTAGCACTGAAGCTTTCTTT. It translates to CSARDHRQGAFTSTEAFF.

The CDR3 nucleotides are TGCGCCAGCAACGACAGGGGGCGCGGGGGCAATCAGCCCCAGCATTTT. Residues: CASNDRGRGGNQPQHF. This chain uses TRBV10-2 with TRBJ1-5; 10 bases match TRBD1. The junction had 8 bases not matched to a gene; V was cut back by 7 bases and J by 2 bases. The CDR3 contains 16 residues. Germline V lookup: CDR1 WSHSY, CDR2 SAAADI.

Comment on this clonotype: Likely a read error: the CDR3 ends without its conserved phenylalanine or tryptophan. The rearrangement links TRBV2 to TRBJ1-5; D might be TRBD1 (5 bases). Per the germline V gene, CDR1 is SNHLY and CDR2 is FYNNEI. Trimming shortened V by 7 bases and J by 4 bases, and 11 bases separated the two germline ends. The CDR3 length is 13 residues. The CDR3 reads CASTRQGNQPQHS. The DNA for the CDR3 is TGTGCCAGCACCCGGCAGGGAAATCAGCCCCAGCATTCT.

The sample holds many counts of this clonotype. For the CDR3, the DNA is TGTGCCAGCAGTTTATTAGTAGGGACTGGCTACACCTTC. Its protein is CASSLLVGTGYTF. The rearrangement uses TRBV27 and TRBJ1-2; tentatively, D is TRBD1 (5 bases). The V gene's germline CDR1 is MNHEY and CDR2 SMNVEV (reference sequence). V lost 1 base to trimming and J lost 7 bases, with 10 bases between them. This CDR3 has 13 residues.

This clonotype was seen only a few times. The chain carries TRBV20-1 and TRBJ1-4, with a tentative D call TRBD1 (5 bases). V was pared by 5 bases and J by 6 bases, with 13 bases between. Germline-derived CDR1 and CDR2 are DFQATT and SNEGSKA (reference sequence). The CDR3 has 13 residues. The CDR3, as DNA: TGCAGTGCTGACTCGGGGGTAGATGAAAAACTGTTTTTT. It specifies CSADSGVDEKLFF.

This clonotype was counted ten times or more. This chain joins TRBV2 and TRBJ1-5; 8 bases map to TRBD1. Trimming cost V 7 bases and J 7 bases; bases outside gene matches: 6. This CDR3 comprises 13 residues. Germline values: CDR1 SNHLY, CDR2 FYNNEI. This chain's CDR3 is CASTGQGGQPQHF. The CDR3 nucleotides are TGTGCCAGCACTGGACAGGGCGGACAGCCCCAGCATTTT.

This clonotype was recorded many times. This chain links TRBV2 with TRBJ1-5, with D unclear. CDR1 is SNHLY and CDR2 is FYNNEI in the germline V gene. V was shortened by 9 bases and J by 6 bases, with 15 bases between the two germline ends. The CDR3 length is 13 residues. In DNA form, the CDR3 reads TGTGCCAGTACTGAAATAGGTAGTCAGCCCCAGCATTTT. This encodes CASTEIGSQPQHF.

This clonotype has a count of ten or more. CDR3: CASSLGKETQYF. For the CDR3, the DNA is TGTGCCAGCAGCTTAGGGAAAGAGACCCAGTACTTC. The rearrangement uses TRBV7-9 and TRBJ2-5; D ambiguous. CDR1 and CDR2 from the germline V gene are SEHNR and FQNEAQ (reference sequence). This CDR3 comprises 12 residues. The V end lost 1 base, the J end lost 3 bases, and 3 bases lay between the germline ends.

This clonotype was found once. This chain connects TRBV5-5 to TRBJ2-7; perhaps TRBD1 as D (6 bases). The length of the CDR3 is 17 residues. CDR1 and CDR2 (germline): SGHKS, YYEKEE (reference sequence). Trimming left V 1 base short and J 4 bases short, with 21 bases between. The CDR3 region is CASSLRQTGTSFYEQYF. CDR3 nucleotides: TGTGCCAGCAGCTTGAGACAGACCGGGACATCCTTTTACGAGCAGTACTTC.

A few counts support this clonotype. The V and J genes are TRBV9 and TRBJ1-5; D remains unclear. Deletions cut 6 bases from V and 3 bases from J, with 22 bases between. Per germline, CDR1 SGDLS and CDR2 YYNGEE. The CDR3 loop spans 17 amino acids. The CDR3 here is CASNFEKSSGPNQPQHF. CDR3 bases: TGTGCCAGCAATTTTGAGAAGTCTTCGGGTCCCAATCAGCCCCAGCATTTT.

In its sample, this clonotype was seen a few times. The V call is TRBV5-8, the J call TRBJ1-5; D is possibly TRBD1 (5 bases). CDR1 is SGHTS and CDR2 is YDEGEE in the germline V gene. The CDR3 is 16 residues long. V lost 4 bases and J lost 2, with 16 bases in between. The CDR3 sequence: CASSQVRGVGNQPQHF. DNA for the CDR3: TGTGCCAGCAGCCAGGTGAGAGGGGTTGGCAATCAGCCCCAGCATTTT.

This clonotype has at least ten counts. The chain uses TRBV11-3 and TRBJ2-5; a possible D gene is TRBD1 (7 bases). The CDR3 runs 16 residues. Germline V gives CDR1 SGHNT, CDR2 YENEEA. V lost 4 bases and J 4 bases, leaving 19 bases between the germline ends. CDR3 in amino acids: CASSSGGQGYRETQYF. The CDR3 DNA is TGTGCCAGCAGCTCAGGGGGGCAGGGGTACAGAGAGACCCAGTACTTC.

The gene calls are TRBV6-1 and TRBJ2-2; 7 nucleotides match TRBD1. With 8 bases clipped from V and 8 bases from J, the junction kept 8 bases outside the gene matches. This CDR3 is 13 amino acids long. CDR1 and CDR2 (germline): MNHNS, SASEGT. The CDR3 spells CASGRQGPGELFF. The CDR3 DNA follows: TGTGCCAGCGGACGACAGGGCCCAGGGGAGCTGTTTTTT.

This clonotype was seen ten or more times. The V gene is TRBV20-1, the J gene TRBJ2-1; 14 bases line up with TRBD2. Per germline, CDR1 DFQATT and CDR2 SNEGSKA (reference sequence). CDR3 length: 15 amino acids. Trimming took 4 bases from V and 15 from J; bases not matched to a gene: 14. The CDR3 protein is CSATRSGLAGGPGFF. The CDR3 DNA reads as TGCAGTGCTACACGCAGTGGACTAGCGGGAGGTCCGGGGTTCTTC.

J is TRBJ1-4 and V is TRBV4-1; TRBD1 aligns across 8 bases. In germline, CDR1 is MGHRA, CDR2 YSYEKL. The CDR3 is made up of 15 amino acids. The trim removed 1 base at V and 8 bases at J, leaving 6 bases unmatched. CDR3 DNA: TGCGCCAGCAGCCAAGGGACAGGGAATGGCGAAAAACTGTTTTTT. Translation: CASSQGTGNGEKLFF.

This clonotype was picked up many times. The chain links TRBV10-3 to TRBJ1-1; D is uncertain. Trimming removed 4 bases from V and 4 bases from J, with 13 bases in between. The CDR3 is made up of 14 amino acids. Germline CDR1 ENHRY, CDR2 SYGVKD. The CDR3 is CAISAGKGGTEAFF. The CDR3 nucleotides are TGTGCCATCAGTGCCGGGAAGGGAGGCACTGAAGCTTTCTTT.

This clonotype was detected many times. CDR3 DNA sequence: TGTGCCAGCGGGGGACAGGGCAATTCACCCCTCCACTTT. As protein: CASGGQGNSPLHF. The chain combines TRBV2 with TRBJ1-6, with TRBD1 matching 9 bases. The CDR3 extends over 13 amino acids. Trimming removed 8 bases from V and 7 bases from J; junction bases left unmatched: 3. Germline CDR1 reads SNHLY; CDR2 reads FYNNEI.

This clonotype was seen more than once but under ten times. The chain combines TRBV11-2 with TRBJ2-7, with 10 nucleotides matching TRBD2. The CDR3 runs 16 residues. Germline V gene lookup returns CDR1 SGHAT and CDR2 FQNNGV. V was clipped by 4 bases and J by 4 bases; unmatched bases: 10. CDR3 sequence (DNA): TGTGCCAGCAGCTACGGGCCCAGCGGGGGGGATTACGAGCAGTACTTC. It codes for CASSYGPSGGDYEQYF.

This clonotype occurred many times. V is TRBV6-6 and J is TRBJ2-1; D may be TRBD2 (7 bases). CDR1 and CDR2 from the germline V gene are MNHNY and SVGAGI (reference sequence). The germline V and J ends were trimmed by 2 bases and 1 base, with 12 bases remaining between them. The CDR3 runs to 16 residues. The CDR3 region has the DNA TGTGCCAGCAGTTACGGTGGGGGGGCTTCCTACAATGAGCAGTTCTTC. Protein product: CASSYGGGASYNEQFF.

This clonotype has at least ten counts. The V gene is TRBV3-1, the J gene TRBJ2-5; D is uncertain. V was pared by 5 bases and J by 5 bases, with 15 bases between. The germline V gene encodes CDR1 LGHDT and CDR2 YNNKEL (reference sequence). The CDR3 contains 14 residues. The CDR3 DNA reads TGTGCCAGCAGCTCCGGTGGCCGACGTGAGACCCAGTACTTC. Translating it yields CASSSGGRRETQYF.

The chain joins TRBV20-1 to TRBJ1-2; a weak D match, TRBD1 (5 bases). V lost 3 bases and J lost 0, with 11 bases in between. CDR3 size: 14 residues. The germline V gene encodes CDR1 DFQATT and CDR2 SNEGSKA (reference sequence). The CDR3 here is CSASRGSSNYGYTF. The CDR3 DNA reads TGCAGTGCTAGTCGGGGCAGTTCTAACTATGGCTACACCTTC.

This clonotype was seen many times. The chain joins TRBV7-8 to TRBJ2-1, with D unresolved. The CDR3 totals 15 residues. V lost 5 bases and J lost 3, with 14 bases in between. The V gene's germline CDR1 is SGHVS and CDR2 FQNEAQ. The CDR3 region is CASSQTRAGYNEQFF. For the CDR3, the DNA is TGTGCCAGCAGCCAAACTCGTGCCGGCTACAATGAGCAGTTCTTC.

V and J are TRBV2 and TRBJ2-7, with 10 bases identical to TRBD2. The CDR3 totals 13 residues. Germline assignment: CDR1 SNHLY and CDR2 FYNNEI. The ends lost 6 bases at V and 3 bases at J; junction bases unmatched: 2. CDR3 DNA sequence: TGTGCCAGCAGATGGACTAGCGGCTACGAGCAGTACTTC. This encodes CASRWTSGYEQYF. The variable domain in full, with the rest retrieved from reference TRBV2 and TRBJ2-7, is EPEVTQTPSHQVTQMGQEVILRCVPISNHLYFYWYRQILGQKVEFLVSFYNNEISEKSEIFDDQFSVERPDGSNFTLKIRSTKLEDSAMYFCASRWTSGYEQYFGPGTRLTVT.

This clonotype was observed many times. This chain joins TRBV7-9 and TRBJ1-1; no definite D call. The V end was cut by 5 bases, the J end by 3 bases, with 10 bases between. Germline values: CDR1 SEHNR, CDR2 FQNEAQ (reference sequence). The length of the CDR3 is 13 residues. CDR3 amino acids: CASSPGGYTEAFF. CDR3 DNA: TGTGCCAGCAGCCCCGGCGGGTACACTGAAGCTTTCTTT. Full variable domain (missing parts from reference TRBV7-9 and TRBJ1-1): DTGVSQNPRHKITKRGQNVTFRCDPISEHNRLYWYRQTLGQGPEFLTYFQNEAQLEKSRLLSDRFSAERPKGSFSTLEIQRTEQGDSAMYLCASSPGGYTEAFFGQGTRLTVV.

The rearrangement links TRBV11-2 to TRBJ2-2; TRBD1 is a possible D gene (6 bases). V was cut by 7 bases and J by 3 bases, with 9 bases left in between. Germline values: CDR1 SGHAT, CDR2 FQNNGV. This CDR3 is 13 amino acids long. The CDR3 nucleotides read TGTGCCAGCAACAGGGTCTACACCGGGGAGCTGTTTTTT. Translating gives CASNRVYTGELFF.

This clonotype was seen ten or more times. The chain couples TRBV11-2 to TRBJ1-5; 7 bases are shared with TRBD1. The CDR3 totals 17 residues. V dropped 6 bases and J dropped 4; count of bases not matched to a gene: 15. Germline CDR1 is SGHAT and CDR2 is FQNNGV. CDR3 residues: CASSSDRVSTPNQPQHF. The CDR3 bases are TGTGCCAGCAGTTCCGACAGGGTCTCAACCCCAAATCAGCCCCAGCATTTT. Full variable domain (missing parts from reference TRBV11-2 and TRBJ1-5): EAGVAQSPRYKIIEKRQSVAFWCNPISGHATLYWYQQILGQGPKLLIQFQNNGVVDDSQLPKDRFSAERLKGVDSTLKIQPAKLEDSAVYLCASSSDRVSTPNQPQHFGDGTRLSIL.

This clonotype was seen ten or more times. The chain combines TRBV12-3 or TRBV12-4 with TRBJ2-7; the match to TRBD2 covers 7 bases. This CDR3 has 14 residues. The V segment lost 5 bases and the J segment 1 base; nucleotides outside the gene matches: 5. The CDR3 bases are TGTGCCAGCAGTCCCGGGACTAAGTCCTACGAGCAGTACTTC. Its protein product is CASSPGTKSYEQYF.

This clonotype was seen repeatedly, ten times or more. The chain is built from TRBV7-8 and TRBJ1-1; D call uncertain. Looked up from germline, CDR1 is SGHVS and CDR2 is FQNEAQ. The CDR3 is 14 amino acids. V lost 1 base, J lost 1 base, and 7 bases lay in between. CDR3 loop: CASSLVLGNTEAFF. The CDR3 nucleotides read TGTGCCAGCAGCTTAGTTTTAGGGAACACTGAAGCTTTCTTT.

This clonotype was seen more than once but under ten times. The CDR3 loop reads CASSPTMETQYF. Here the CDR3 DNA reads TGTGCCAGCAGCCCTACCATGGAGACCCAGTACTTC. The V call is TRBV7-9, the J call TRBJ2-5; D uncertain. CDR3 length: 12 amino acids. The germline CDR1 and CDR2 sequences are SEHNR and FQNEAQ (reference sequence). V lost 5 bases and J lost 5, with 9 bases in between.

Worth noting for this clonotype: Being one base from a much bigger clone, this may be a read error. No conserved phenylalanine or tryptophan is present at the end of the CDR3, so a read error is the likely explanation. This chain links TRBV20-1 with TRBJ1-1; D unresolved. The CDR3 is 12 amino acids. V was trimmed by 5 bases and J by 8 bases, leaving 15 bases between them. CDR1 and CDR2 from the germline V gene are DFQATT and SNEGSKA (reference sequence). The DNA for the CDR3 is TGCAGTGCTTCCCCGATGAAGGCAGAAGCTTTCCTT. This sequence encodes CSASPMKAEAFL.